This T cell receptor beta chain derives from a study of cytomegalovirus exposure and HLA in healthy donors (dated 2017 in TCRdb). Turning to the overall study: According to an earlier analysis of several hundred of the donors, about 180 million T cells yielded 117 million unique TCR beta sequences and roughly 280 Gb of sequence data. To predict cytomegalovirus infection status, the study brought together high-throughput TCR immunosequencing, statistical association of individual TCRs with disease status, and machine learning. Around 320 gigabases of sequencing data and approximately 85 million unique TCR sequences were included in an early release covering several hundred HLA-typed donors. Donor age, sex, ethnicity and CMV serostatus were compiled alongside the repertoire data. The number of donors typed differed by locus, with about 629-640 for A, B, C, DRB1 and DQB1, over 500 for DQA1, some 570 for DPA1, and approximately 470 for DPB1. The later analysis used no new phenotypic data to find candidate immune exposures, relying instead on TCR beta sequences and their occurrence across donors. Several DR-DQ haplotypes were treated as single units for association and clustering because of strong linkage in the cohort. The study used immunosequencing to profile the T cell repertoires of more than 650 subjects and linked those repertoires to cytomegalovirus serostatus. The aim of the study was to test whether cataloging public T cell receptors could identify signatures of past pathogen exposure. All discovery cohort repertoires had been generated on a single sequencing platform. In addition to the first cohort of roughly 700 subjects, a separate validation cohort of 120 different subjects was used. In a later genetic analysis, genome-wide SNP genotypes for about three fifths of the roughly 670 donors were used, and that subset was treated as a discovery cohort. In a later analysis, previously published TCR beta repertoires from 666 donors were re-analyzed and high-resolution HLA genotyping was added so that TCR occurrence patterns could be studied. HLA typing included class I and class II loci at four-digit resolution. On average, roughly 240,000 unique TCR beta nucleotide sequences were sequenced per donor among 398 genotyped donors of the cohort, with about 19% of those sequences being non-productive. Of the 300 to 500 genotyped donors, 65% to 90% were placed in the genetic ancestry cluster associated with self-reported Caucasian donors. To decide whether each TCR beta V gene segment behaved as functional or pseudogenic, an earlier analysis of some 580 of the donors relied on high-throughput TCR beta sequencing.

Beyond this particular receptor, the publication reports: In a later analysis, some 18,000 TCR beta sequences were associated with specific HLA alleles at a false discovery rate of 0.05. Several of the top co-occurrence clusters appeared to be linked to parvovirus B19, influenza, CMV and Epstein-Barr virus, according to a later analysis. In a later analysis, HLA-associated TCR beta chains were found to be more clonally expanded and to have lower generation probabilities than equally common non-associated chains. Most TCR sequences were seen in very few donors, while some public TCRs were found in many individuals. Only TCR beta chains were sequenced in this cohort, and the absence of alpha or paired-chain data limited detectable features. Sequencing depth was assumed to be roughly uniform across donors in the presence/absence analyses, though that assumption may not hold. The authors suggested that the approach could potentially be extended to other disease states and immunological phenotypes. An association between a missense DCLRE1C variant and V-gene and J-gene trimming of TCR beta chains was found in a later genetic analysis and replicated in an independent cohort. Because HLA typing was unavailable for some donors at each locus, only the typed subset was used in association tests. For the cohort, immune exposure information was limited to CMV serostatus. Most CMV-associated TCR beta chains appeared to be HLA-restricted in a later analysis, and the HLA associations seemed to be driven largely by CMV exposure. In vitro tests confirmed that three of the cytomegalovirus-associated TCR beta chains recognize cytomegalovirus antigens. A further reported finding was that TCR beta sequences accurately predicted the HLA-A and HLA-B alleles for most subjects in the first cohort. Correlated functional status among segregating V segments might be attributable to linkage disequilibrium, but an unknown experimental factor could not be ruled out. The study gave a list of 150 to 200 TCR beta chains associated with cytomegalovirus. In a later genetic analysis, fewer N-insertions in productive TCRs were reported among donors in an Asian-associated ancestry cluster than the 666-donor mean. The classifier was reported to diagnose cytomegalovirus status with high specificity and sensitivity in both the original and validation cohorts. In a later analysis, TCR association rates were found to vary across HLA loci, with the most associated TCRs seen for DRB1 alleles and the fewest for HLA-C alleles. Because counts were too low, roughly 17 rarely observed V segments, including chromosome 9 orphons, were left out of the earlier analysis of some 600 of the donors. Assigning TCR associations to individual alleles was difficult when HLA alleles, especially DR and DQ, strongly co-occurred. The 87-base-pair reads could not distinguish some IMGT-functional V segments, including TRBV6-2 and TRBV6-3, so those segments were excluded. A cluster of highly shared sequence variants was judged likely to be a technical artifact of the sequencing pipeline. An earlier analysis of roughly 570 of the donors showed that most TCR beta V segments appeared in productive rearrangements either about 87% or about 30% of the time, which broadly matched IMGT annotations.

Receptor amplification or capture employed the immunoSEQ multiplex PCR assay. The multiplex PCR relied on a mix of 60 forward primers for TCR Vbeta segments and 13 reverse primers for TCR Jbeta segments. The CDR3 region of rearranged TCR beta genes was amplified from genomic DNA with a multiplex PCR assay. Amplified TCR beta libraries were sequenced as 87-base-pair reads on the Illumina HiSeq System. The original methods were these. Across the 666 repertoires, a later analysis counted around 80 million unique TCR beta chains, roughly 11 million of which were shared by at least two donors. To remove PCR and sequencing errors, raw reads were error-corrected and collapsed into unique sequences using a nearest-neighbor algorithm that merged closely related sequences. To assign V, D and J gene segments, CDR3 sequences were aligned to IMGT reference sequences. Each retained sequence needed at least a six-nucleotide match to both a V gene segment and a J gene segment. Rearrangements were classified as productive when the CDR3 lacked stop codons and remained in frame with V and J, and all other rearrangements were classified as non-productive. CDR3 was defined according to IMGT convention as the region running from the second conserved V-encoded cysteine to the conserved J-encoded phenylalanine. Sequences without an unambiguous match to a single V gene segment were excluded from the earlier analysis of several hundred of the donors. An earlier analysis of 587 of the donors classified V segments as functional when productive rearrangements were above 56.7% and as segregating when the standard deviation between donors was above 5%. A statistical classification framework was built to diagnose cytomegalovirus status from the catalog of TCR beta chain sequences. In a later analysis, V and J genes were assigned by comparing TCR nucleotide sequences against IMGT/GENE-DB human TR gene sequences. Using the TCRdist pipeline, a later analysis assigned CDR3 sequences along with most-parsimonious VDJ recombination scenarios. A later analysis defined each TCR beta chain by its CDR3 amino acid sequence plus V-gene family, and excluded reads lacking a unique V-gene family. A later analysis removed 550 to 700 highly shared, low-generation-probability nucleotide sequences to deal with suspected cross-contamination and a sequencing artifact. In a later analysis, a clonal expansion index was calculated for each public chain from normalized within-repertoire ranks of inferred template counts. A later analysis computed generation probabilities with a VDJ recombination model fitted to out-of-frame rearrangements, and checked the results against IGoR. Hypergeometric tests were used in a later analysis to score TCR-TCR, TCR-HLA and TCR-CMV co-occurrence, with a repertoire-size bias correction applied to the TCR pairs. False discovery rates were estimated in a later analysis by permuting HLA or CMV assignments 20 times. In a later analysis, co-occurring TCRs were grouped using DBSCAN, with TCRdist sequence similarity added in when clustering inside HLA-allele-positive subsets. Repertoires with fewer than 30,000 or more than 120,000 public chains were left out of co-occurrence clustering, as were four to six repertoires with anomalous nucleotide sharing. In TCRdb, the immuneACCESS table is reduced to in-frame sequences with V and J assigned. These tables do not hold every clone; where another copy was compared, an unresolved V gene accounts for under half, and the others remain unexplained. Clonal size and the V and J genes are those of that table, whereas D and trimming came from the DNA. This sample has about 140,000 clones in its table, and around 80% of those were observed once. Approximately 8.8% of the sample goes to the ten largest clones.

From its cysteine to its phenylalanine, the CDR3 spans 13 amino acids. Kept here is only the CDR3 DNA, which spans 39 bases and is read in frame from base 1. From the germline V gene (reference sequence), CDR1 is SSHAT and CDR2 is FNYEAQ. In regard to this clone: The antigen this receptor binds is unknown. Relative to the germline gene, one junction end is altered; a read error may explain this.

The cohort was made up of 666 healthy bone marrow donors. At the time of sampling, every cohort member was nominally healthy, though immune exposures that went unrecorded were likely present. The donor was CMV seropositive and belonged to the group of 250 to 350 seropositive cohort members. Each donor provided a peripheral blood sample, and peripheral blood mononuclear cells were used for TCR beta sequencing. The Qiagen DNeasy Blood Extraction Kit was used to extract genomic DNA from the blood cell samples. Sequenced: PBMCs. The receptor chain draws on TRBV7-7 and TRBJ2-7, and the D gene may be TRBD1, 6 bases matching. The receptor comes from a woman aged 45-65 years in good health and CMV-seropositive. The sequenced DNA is TGTGCTAGCAGCTTTCAACAGGGTAGCGAGCAGTACTTC. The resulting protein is CASSFQQGSEQYF.